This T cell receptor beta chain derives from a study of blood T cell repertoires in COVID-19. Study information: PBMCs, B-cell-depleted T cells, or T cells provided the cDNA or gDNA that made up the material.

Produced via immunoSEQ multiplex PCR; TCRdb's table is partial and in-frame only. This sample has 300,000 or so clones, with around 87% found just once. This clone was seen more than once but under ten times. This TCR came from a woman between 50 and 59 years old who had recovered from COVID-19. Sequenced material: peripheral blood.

Here the CDR3 reads CASRFRTVSYEQYF. CDR3 nucleotide sequence: TGTGCCAGCAGGTTCAGGACTGTTTCCTACGAGCAGTACTTC. V usage is TRBV28 and J usage is TRBJ2-7, with D perhaps matching TRBD2 (5 bases). Trimming pared 6 bases from V and 1 base from J, leaving 13 bases between. The germline gives CDR1 MDHEN, CDR2 SYDVKM. This CDR3 is 14 amino acids long.